This T cell receptor beta chain was captured in a study of blood T cell repertoires in COVID-19. About the research overall: Collection of acute and convalescent COVID-19 samples took place in the United States, Italy and Spain.

V was pared by 4 bases and J by 0 bases, with 13 bases between. The CDR3 has 16 residues. The V gene's germline CDR1 is MNHEY and CDR2 SVGAGI. Authors' analysis steps: Counts of nucleated cells, estimated from reference gene primer amplification, were obtained. Clones were read by immunoSEQ multiplex PCR, and TCRdb kept only the in-frame ones, dropping some. V, J and clone size were drawn from that table, and D and trimming were deduced from the DNA. Of around 120,000 clones detected, over 75% appear once; the ten largest clones hold under 13%. The chain combines TRBV6-5 with TRBJ2-4; D is uncertain. Sequenced: peripheral blood. This receptor was taken from a man older than 75 with acute or convalescent COVID-19. In DNA form, the CDR3 reads TGTGCCAGCAGTTCCCCATTGACACTAGCCAAAAACATTCAGTACTTC. Translated: CASSSPLTLAKNIQYF.